The clone carrying this T cell receptor beta chain was seen just once. This record comes from a study of cytomegalovirus exposure and HLA in healthy donors. PCR primers comprised 60 Vbeta and 13 Jbeta primers. Repertoires were generated with immunoSEQ multiplex PCR, while TCRdb's copy carries only in-frame clones and drops some. This sample has 100,000 or so clones, with over 65% found just once. J was trimmed by 0 bases and V by 3 bases; bases with no gene match: 6. The germline CDR1 and CDR2 sequences are SGHTA and FQGNSA. The CDR3 has 16 residues. Material for sequencing was PBMCs. V usage is TRBV7-2 and J usage is TRBJ2-3, with 7 bases lining up with TRBD2. The clonotype comes from a man aged 35-49 years in good health and CMV-seropositive. The CDR3 region is CASSFGGSVSTDTQYF. Here the CDR3 DNA reads TGTGCCAGCAGCTTTGGCGGGAGCGTCAGCACAGATACGCAGTATTTT.